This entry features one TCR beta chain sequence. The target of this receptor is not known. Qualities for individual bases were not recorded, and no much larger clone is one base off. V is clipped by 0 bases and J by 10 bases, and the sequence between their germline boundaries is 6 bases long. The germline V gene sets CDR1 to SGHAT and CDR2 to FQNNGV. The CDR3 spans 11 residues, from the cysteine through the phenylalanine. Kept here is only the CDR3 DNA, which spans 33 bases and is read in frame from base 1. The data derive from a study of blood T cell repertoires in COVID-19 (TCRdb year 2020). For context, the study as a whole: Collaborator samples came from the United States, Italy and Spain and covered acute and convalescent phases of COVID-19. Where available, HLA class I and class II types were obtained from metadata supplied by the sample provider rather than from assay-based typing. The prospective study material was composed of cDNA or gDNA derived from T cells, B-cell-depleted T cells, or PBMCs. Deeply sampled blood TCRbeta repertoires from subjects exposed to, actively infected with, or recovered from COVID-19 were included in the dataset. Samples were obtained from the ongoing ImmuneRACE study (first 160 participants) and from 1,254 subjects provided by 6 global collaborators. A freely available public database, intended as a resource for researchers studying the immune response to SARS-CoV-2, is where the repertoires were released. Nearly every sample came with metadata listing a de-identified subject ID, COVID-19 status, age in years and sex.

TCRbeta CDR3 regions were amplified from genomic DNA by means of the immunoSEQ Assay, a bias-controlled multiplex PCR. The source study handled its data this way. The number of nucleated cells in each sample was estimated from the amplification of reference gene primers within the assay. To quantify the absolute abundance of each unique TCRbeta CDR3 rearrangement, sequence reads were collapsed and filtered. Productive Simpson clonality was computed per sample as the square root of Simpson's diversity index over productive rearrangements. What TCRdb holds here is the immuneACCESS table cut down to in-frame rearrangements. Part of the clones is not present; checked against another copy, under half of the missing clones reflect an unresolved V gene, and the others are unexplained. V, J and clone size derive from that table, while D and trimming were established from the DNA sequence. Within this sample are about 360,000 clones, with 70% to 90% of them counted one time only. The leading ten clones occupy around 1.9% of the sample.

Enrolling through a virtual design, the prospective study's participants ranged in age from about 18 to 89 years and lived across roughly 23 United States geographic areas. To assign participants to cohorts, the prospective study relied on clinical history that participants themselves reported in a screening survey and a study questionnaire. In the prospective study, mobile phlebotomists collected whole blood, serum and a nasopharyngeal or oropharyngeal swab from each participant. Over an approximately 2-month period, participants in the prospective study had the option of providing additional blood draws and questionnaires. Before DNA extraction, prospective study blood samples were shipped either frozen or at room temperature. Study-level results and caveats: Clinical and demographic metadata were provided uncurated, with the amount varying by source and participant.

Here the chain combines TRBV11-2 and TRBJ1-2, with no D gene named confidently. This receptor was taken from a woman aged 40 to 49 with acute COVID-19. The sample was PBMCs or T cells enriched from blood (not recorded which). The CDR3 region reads CASSLDSHYTF. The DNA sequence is TGTGCCAGCAGCTTAGACAGTCACTACACCTTC. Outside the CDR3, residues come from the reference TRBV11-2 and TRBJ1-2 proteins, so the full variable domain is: EAGVAQSPRYKIIEKRQSVAFWCNPISGHATLYWYQQILGQGPKLLIQFQNNGVVDDSQLPKDRFSAERLKGVDSTLKIQPAKLEDSAVYLCASSLDSHYTFGSGTRLTVV.